This is a list of T cell receptor beta chains from one sample in a study of neoadjuvant nivolumab and ipilimumab in lung cancer. Sequencing used immunoSEQ multiplex PCR; TCRdb keeps in-frame clones, though not all of them. The repertoire holds about 15,000 clones, with around 70% as singletons. The sample was peripheral blood, taken after neoadjuvant nivolumab, alone or with ipilimumab, at or shortly before surgery. Receptors originate from an adult with non-small cell lung cancer. CDR3s include the opening cysteine and the closing phenylalanine or tryptophan. D genes are given only for firm matches. Part of the rows lack a size; the others show once, few, many or a class for expanded clones.

J,V,size,D,DNA,CDR3
TRBJ2-6,TRBV18,.,.,TGTGCCAGCTCACCACCGAGTTTAGGCGGGGCCAACGTCCTGACTTTC,CASSPPSLGGANVLTF
TRBJ2-7,TRBV11-3,few,.,TGTGCCAGCAGCCTTGAGGCCGCCTACGAGCAGTACTTC,CASSLEAAYEQYF
TRBJ2-1,TRBV5-1,.,TRBD2,TGCGCCAGCAGCTTAACTAGCGGGAGGAACTCCTACAATGAGCAGTTCTTC,CASSLTSGRNSYNEQFF
TRBJ2-5,TRBV2,.,.,TGTGCCAGCAGTGAATGGTGGGGGACACAAGAGACCCAGTACTTC,CASSEWWGTQETQYF
TRBJ1-2,TRBV6-5,.,TRBD1,TGTGCCAGCAGTTACGGGGTGGACAGGGCAGTCTATGGCTACACCTTC,CASSYGVDRAVYGYTF
TRBJ1-1,TRBV18,.,.,TGTGCCAGCTCGCCCACCAACACTGAAGCTTTCTTT,CASSPTNTEAFF
TRBJ1-5,TRBV18,.,TRBD1,TGTGCCAGCTCACAGGCAGGGGGTGGCAATCAGCCCCAGCATTTT,CASSQAGGGNQPQHF
TRBJ2-7,TRBV5-1,.,.,TGCGCCAGCAGCGTGGAAGGGAACGAGCAGTACTTC,CASSVEGNEQYF
TRBJ2-5,TRBV7-9,.,TRBD1,TGTGCCAGCAGCCCCCGGACAGGGGTCGATGTAGGCCAGTACTTC,CASSPRTGVDVGQYF
TRBJ2-1,TRBV11-2,few,.,TGTGCCAGCAGCTCGGGACTTTACAATGAGCAGTTCTTC,CASSSGLYNEQFF
TRBJ1-1,TRBV5-6,.,.,TGTGCCAGCAGCTTGGTGATGAACACTGAAGCTTTCTTT,CASSLVMNTEAFF
TRBJ2-1,TRBV18,.,.,TGTGCCAGCTCACCCTCCAGCAGGGGCGACTACAATGAGCAGTTCTTC,CASSPSSRGDYNEQFF
TRBJ2-3,TRBV5-1,.,.,TGCGCCAGCAGCTCGGGGCGACTGACAGATACGCAGTATTTT,CASSSGRLTDTQYF
TRBJ2-2,TRBV29-1,.,.,TGCAGCGTTGCCTGGTCGACGGGCCCCGGGGAGCTGTTTTTT,CSVAWSTGPGELFF
TRBJ2-7,TRBV5-1,.,TRBD1,TGCGCCAGCAGCTTGGAGGACAGGGGGCAGTACTTC,CASSLEDRGQYF
TRBJ2-5,TRBV7-9,.,TRBD1,TGTGCCAGCACCACTCGGGACAGGGGAGGATCGGAGACCCAGTACTTC,CASTTRDRGGSETQYF
TRBJ1-1,TRBV18,many,TRBD1,TGTGCCAGCTCACCGGGACAGGGGGTGTACACTGAAGCTTTCTTT,CASSPGQGVYTEAFF
TRBJ2-7,TRBV30,.,.,TGTGCCTCCCCACGCGTCAGGGGCGCCTCCGAGCAGTACTTC,CASPRVRGASEQYF
TRBJ2-3,TRBV4-3,.,TRBD2,TGCGCCAGCAGCCAAGATAGGCTAGCGGGAGGTCGTACGCAGTATTTT,CASSQDRLAGGRTQYF
TRBJ1-2,TRBV5-1,.,TRBD1,TGCGCCAGCAGCCTCGGGACAGAAGACTATGGCTACACCTTC,CASSLGTEDYGYTF
TRBJ2-7,TRBV5-5,.,TRBD1,TGTGCCAGCAGCCTGGATTGGACAGGGGGCCAGTACTTC,CASSLDWTGGQYF
TRBJ2-1,TRBV18,.,TRBD1,TGTGCCAGCTCACCGCTGGGACAGTATCAAACTTCCTCCTACAATGAGCAGTTCTTC,CASSPLGQYQTSSYNEQFF
TRBJ2-1,TRBV6-1,.,TRBD2,TGTGCCAGCAGAAGCGGGAGGGGTTCCAATGAGCAGTTCTTC,CASRSGRGSNEQFF
TRBJ2-3,TRBV29-1,.,TRBD1,TGCAGCGTTCGCGACAGGGGACCCACAGATACGCAGTATTTT,CSVRDRGPTDTQYF
TRBJ2-1,TRBV25-1,few,TRBD2,TGTGCCAGCAGCCCACTAGCGGGAGTCACCAATGAGCAGTTCTTC,CASSPLAGVTNEQFF
TRBJ2-2,TRBV18,.,TRBD2,TGTGCCAGCCGTCCGGGACTAGCGGGATATACCGGGGAGCTGTTTTTT,CASRPGLAGYTGELFF
TRBJ2-7,TRBV30,.,.,TGTGCCTGGAGTGTCGGTCCCTACGAGCAGTACTTC,CAWSVGPYEQYF
TRBJ1-5,TRBV7-2,once,TRBD1,TGTGCCAGCAGCTTCTCGGGACAGGGAGGACAGCCCCAGCATTTT,CASSFSGQGGQPQHF
TRBJ2-3,TRBV5-1,.,.,TGCGCCAGCAGCTTGAGACGGTGGCCAGATACGCAGTATTTT,CASSLRRWPDTQYF
TRBJ2-1,TRBV6-1,medium-sized,TRBD2,TGTGCCAGCAGCGTGTATCCTAGCGGGAGGGATGAGCAGTTCTTC,CASSVYPSGRDEQFF
TRBJ2-3,TRBV18,.,.,TGTGCCAGCTCACCACCAAACCCTAGCGACACAGATACGCAGTATTTT,CASSPPNPSDTDTQYF
TRBJ2-3,TRBV10-1,.,.,TGCGCCAACGCCCAAGCCCGCAGGGGCACAGATACGCAGTATTTT,CANAQARRGTDTQYF
TRBJ2-5,TRBV11-2,.,TRBD2,TGTGCCAGCAGCCCCGGGAGGCTCCAAGAGACCCAGTACTTC,CASSPGRLQETQYF
TRBJ2-5,TRBV7-9,.,TRBD2,TGTGCCAGCAGTTTTACTAGCGGGAGCTTTGAGACCCAGTACTTC,CASSFTSGSFETQYF
TRBJ1-2,TRBV7-9,.,TRBD1,TGTGCCAGCAGCTTAGGCAGGGGGGCGGACTATGGCTACACCTTC,CASSLGRGADYGYTF